These 15 T cell receptor beta chains came from one sample sequenced in a study of read filtering for tumor transcriptome and immune sequencing (dated by TCRdb to 2019 to 2021). TCRdb records Illumina HiSeq 4000 as the sequencer. TCR libraries were constructed from about 400 ng RNA using the Immunoverse kit, and molecular barcoded adaptors covering alpha/delta and beta/gamma chains were employed. In TCRdb, the public reads were trimmed at Q25 with fastp and aligned with MiXCR, with productive beta chains retained. Duplicate CDR3 protein sequences are folded into a single record with the most common DNA and genes. The sample table shows around 130,000 distinct CDR3 sequences, and 13% are seen once. Jointly, the top ten make up approximately 8% of the sample. The sample taken for sequencing was a population of CD138-negative cells sorted from bone marrow. The meaning of the sample's cell subset or site label: bone marrow mononuclear cells depleted of CD138+ plasma/myeloma cells by negative magnetic selection. Source of these receptors: a donor aged 40 or over with multiple myeloma.

This clonotype was seen many times. The CDR3 DNA reads TGTGCCACCCGAGGGGCAGATTACGAGCAGTACTTC. This sequence encodes CATRGADYEQYF. The J gene is TRBJ2-7, the V gene TRBV15; D possibly uses TRBD1 or TRBD2 (5 bases each). This CDR3 is built from 12 residues. Germline values: CDR1 LNHNV, CDR2 YYDKDF (reference sequence). The V end was cut by 8 bases, the J end by 4 bases, with 12 bases between.

The chain combines TRBV29-1 with TRBJ2-5; 12 bases agree with TRBD2. The V segment lost 4 bases and the J segment 4 bases; nucleotides outside the gene matches: 19. In germline, CDR1 is SQVTM, CDR2 ANQGSEA. The CDR3 contains 19 residues. CDR3 protein: CSVVTRLGVTSGRGETQYF. DNA for the CDR3: TGCAGCGTTGTAACTCGCCTGGGGGTGACTAGCGGGAGAGGAGAGACCCAGTACTTC. Using reference TRBV29-1 and TRBJ2-5 for the parts outside the CDR3, the full variable domain is SAVISQKPSRDICQRGTSLTIQCQVDSQVTMMFWYRQQPGQSLTLIATANQGSEATYESGFVIDKFPISRPNLTFSTLTVSNMSPEDSSIYLCSVVTRLGVTSGRGETQYFGPGTRLLVL.

This clonotype was seen at least ten times. This chain joins TRBV6-2 or TRBV6-3 and TRBJ1-5, with D perhaps matching TRBD1 (6 bases). This CDR3 spans 15 amino acids. Germline V gives CDR1 MNHEY, CDR2 SVGEGT. Trimming left V 2 bases short and J 4 bases short, with 12 bases between. The CDR3 here is CASSYTRDTNQPQHF. DNA of the CDR3: TGTGCCAGCAGTTACACCCGGGACACGAATCAGCCCCAGCATTTT.

Turning to this clonotype: This may be a read error, as it is one base from a much larger clone. The chain joins TRBV6-2 or TRBV6-3 to TRBJ1-1; a possible D gene is TRBD1 (6 bases). In germline, CDR1 is MNHEY, CDR2 SVGEGT. This CDR3 comprises 13 residues. CDR3 region: CASSYPGTPEVFF. Written as DNA, the CDR3 is TGTGCCAGCAGTTACCCCGGGACACCTGAAGTTTTCTTT.

This clonotype was counted between two and nine times. This rearrangement joins TRBV9 to TRBJ1-2; D is unclear. The CDR3 runs to 11 residues. CDR1 is SGDLS and CDR2 is YYNGEE in the germline V gene. V was pared by 9 bases and J by 8 bases, with 14 bases between. The CDR3 protein is CATLLARGYTF. The CDR3 DNA reads as TGTGCCACCCTCCTGGCGCGGGGCTACACCTTC.

This clonotype was recorded many times. The CDR3 DNA follows: TGTGCCATCAGTGAAGTAGCGGATAGCACAGATACGCAGTATTTT. It yields the protein CAISEVADSTDTQYF. This chain joins TRBV10-3 and TRBJ2-3, with TRBD2 as a possible D gene (6 bases). The germline V and J ends were trimmed by 3 bases and 0 bases, with 10 bases remaining between them. The CDR3 is made up of 15 amino acids. From germline, CDR1 is ENHRY and CDR2 SYGVKD.

In the case of this clonotype: A read error may explain this, as a much larger clone is one base away. The gene calls are TRBV4-1 and TRBJ1-6; D possibly corresponds to TRBD1 (5 bases). This CDR3 spans 15 amino acids. Looked up from germline, CDR1 is MGHRA and CDR2 is YSYEKL. V gave up 3 bases and J gave up 8 bases, with 14 bases separating them. The CDR3 region has the DNA TGCGCCAGCAGCCAGATCAGGGTTGAGGATTCACCCCTCCACTTT. Translation: CASSQIRVEDSPLHF.

This clonotype was observed at least ten times. The rearrangement uses TRBV4-3 and TRBJ2-6, with a tentative D call TRBD2 (5 bases). Germline CDR1 reads LGHNA; CDR2 reads YSLEER. The CDR3 extends over 20 amino acids. V was pared by 0 bases and J by 0 bases, with 18 bases between. CDR3: CASSQDWIRGFDSGANVLTF. The CDR3 nucleotides are TGCGCCAGCAGCCAAGATTGGATCCGGGGATTCGACTCTGGGGCCAACGTCCTGACTTTC.

The sample holds many counts of this clonotype. This chain connects TRBV19 to TRBJ2-7; D ambiguous. V lost 1 base and J 4 bases, leaving 8 bases between the germline ends. Germline lookup yields CDR1 LNHDA and CDR2 SQIVND (reference sequence). The CDR3 contains 13 residues. The CDR3 coding sequence is TGTGCCAGTAGTATAGGAAGGTATTACGAGCAGTACTTC. It codes for CASSIGRYYEQYF.

Note on this clonotype: A read error is possible here, since a much larger clone lies one base away. The V call is TRBV9, the J call TRBJ2-6; possibly TRBD1 for D (6 bases). The CDR3 loop spans 19 amino acids. Germline V gives CDR1 SGDLS, CDR2 YYNGEE. The CDR3 spells CASSGPGDRLYSRANVLTF. DNA of the CDR3: TGTGCCAGCAGCGGACCGGGTGACAGGCTGTACTCTAGGGCCAACGTCCTGACTTTC.

This clonotype was found many times. The genes are TRBV12-3 or TRBV12-4 and TRBJ2-2, with D tentatively TRBD2 (7 bases). The CDR3 runs to 17 residues. The V end was cut by 3 bases, the J end by 6 bases, with 20 bases between. CDR3 residues: CASSLKGSGKGAGELFF. The CDR3 bases are TGTGCCAGCAGTTTGAAGGGAAGCGGGAAGGGGGCCGGGGAGCTGTTTTTT.

This clonotype was counted at least ten times. The gene calls are TRBV19 and TRBJ2-5; 7 bases match TRBD1. CDR3 length equals 13 residues. The V and J ends lost 4 bases and 5 bases, in that order; junction bases with no gene match: 4. Germline CDR1 LNHDA, CDR2 SQIVND (reference sequence). The CDR3 nucleotides read TGTGCCAGTAGTAAAGGGGGCAGGGAGACCCAGTACTTC. This sequence encodes CASSKGGRETQYF.

This chain connects TRBV28 to TRBJ2-7; no definite D call. Germline V gene sequence: CDR1 MDHEN, CDR2 SYDVKM. CDR3 length equals 11 residues. Trimming left V 5 bases short and J 4 bases short, with 6 bases between. The CDR3 nucleotides read TGTGCCAGCAGTCTCCGTTACGAGCAGTACTTC. It specifies CASSLRYEQYF. Full variable domain (missing parts from reference TRBV28 and TRBJ2-7): DVKVTQSSRYLVKRTGEKVFLECVQDMDHENMFWYRQDPGLGLRLIYFSYDVKMKEKGDIPEGYSVSREKKERFSLILESASTNQTSMYLCASSLRYEQYFGPGTRLTVT.

This clonotype was counted at least ten times. V gene TRBV12-3 or TRBV12-4 combines with J gene TRBJ2-5, with 8 bases matching TRBD2. The length of the CDR3 is 14 residues. Trimming removed 5 bases from V and 3 bases from J; junction bases left unmatched: 5. The CDR3 sequence is CASSPGTRKETQYF. The CDR3, as DNA: TGTGCCAGCAGTCCGGGGACTAGGAAAGAGACCCAGTACTTC.

This clonotype has at least ten counts. The chain employs TRBV7-2 and TRBJ1-1; TRBD1 might be the D (5 bases). CDR1 and CDR2 from the germline V gene are SGHTA and FQGNSA. This CDR3 is built from 13 residues. V was pared by 11 bases and J by 8 bases, with 21 bases between. This CDR3 reads CAGRGGGLTEAFF. CDR3 coding DNA: TGTGCCGGAAGGGGTGGGGGACTGACGGAAGCTTTCTTT.